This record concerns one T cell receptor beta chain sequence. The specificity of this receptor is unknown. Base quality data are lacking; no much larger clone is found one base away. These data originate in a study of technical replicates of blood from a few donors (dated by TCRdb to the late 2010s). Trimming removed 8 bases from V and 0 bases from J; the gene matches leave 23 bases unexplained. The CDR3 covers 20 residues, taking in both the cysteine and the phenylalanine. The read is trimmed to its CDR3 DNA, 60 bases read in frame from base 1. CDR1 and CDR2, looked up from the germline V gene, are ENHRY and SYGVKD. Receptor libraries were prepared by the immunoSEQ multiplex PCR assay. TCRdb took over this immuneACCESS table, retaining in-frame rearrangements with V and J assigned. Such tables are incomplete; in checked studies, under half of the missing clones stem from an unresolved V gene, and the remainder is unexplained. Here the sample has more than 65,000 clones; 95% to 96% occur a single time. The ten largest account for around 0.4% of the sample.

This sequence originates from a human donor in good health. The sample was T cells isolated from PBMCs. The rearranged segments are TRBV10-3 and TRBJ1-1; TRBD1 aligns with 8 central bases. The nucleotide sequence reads TGTGCCATCCGCGCATCCTGGAGCCTTGACAGGGGTGGAATGAACACTGAAGCTTTCTTT. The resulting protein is CAIRASWSLDRGGMNTEAFF.